One sample yielded the 6 T cell receptor beta chains listed below, sequenced in a study of tumor-infiltrating lymphocytes in primary liver carcinoma. Starting material of approximately 500 ng total RNA yielded TCR beta cDNA via a constant-region primer. Generation of the TCR beta libraries relied on three nested multiplex PCR rounds using slightly modified ARM-PCR. The opening two PCR rounds, around 10 cycles each, paired TRBV1-TRBV30 forward primers with a C-beta reverse primer. TCRdb independently ran MiXCR on the multiplex PCR reads; one entry per CDR3 protein. The table includes 250,000 to 400,000 distinct CDR3 sequences, about 62% detected once. It was unsorted whole blood that yielded blood RNA, and germline DNA was also extracted. Sequenced: peripheral blood. The receptors derive from a man in his forties or fifties with primary liver carcinoma and hepatitis B virus infection.

This chain joins TRBV6-5 and TRBJ1-2; 7 nucleotides align to TRBD1. Germline loops: CDR1 MNHEY, CDR2 SVGAGI. V was pared by 5 bases and J by 7 bases, with 7 bases of the junction left unmatched. This CDR3 spans 13 amino acids. This CDR3 reads CASSQQGSTGYTF. The CDR3 DNA reads TGTGCCAGCAGTCAACAGGGGAGTACTGGCTACACCTTC.

Concerning this clonotype: Because the CDR3 is missing its conserved closing phenylalanine or tryptophan, this is likely a read error. J is TRBJ1-5 and V is TRBV6-2 or TRBV6-3; weak D call: TRBD1 (5 bases). The CDR3 has 15 amino acids. V dropped 5 bases and J dropped 2 bases, with 13 bases sitting between them. Germline V gene data show CDR1 as MNHEY and CDR2 as SVGEGT. CDR3 sequence (DNA): TGTGCCAGCAGTCAATCCAGGGTCCGCAATCAGCCCCAGCATCCT. Translation gives CASSQSRVRNQPQHP.

As concerns this clonotype: The germline gene is not matched at one end of the junction; a read error may be the cause. The chain combines TRBV5-6 with TRBJ2-7, with D perhaps TRBD1 (7 bases). CDR1 SGHDT and CDR2 YYEEEE come from the germline V gene. The CDR3 is 17 residues long. CDR3 residues: CASSSPLEGASPYEQYF. CDR3 coding DNA: TGTGCCAGCAGCTCCCCTTTGGAGGGGGCAAGTCCCTACGAACAGTACTTC.

This clonotype occurred many times. The rearrangement links TRBV29-1 to TRBJ2-5; D might be TRBD1 (5 bases). The germline gives CDR1 SQVTM, CDR2 ANQGSEA. The CDR3 totals 13 residues. V was pared by 6 bases and J by 5 bases, with 16 bases between. CDR3 amino acids: CSVGGRVRETQYF. Here the CDR3 DNA reads TGCAGCGTGGGCGGCAGGGTTAGGGAGACCCAGTACTTC. The full variable domain, rest sourced from reference TRBV29-1 and TRBJ2-5, is SAVISQKPSRDICQRGTSLTIQCQVDSQVTMMFWYRQQPGQSLTLIATANQGSEATYESGFVIDKFPISRPNLTFSTLTVSNMSPEDSSIYLCSVGGRVRETQYFGPGTRLLVL.

The chain is built from TRBV11-2 and TRBJ2-5; 10 bases align to TRBD2. From germline, CDR1 is SGHAT and CDR2 FQNNGV. This CDR3 has 17 amino acids. CDR3 amino acids: CVSSLSPAGGAQETQYF. The CDR3 region has the DNA TGTGTCAGTAGCTTATCCCCAGCGGGAGGGGCCCAAGAGACCCAGTACTTC. The full variable domain, with the rest looked up from reference TRBV11-2 and TRBJ2-5, is EAGVAQSPRYKIIEKRQSVAFWCNPISGHATLYWYQQILGQGPKLLIQFQNNGVVDDSQLPKDRFSAERLKGVDSTLKIQPAKLEDSAVYLCVSSLSPAGGAQETQYFGPGTRLLVL.

The table lists this clonotype with a few counts. The chain combines TRBV13 with TRBJ1-1; D is uncertain. Trimming stripped 5 bases from V and 6 bases from J, with 13 bases between. Germline assignment: CDR1 PRHDT and CDR2 FYEKMQ (reference sequence). The CDR3 runs to 13 residues. The DNA of the CDR3 is TGTGCCAGCAGCCCGCGGACGTGGGCTGAAGCTTTCTTT. Translation: CASSPRTWAEAFF.